One sample yielded the 6 T cell receptor beta chains listed below, sequenced in a study of T cells in localized non-small cell lung cancer. Some clones are missing from TCRdb's copy, which holds only in-frame ones; the method was immunoSEQ multiplex PCR. Of some 140,000 clones detected, around 90% appear once; the ten largest clones hold around 1.8%. This sample comprised peripheral blood, obtained before any cancer treatment. These receptors were collected from a female donor aged 60 or older with stage I lung adenocarcinoma.

The V call is TRBV28, the J call TRBJ2-5, with 7 positions matching TRBD2. CDR1 and CDR2 (germline): MDHEN, SYDVKM. The CDR3 contains 12 residues. V trimming: 11 bases; J trimming: 2 bases; junction bases outside the gene matches: 5. In DNA, the CDR3 is TGTGCCGGAGGACTAGATCAAGAGACCCAGTACTTC. Translated, it gives CAGGLDQETQYF.

In this sample, this clone turned up once. This chain links TRBV27 with TRBJ2-1; no definite D call. The CDR3 runs 14 residues. Trimming cost V 7 bases and J 0 bases, with 10 bases left between them. In germline, CDR1 is MNHEY, CDR2 SMNVEV (reference sequence). CDR3 sequence reads: CASKDLRSYNEQFF. The DNA of the CDR3 is TGTGCCAGCAAGGATCTCCGCTCCTACAATGAGCAGTTCTTC.

The V call is TRBV27, the J call TRBJ1-2; maybe TRBD1 (6 bases). V was pared by 6 bases and J by 4 bases, with 15 bases between. Germline values: CDR1 MNHEY, CDR2 SMNVEV (reference sequence). CDR3 length equals 14 residues. CDR3 region: CASSQWGGAYGYTF. DNA for the CDR3: TGTGCCAGCAGCCAGTGGGGGGGGGCCTATGGCTACACCTTC.

The chain links TRBV4-1 to TRBJ2-7; a possible D gene is TRBD1 (5 bases). Germline V gene lookup returns CDR1 MGHRA and CDR2 YSYEKL. This CDR3 is 15 amino acids long. The V end lost 3 bases, the J end lost 0 bases, and 12 bases lay between the germline ends. Written as DNA, the CDR3 is TGCGCCAGCAGCCAGCACCAGGGCAGCTCCTACGAGCAGTACTTC. It codes for CASSQHQGSSYEQYF.

CDR3 region: CASSVGLREVSNEQFF. The CDR3, as DNA: TGTGCCAGCAGCGTAGGTCTGCGGGAGGTAAGCAATGAGCAGTTCTTC. The chain combines TRBV9 with TRBJ2-1; 8 positions match TRBD2. V lost 0 bases to trimming and J lost 6 bases; unmatched junction nucleotides: 8. Germline lookup yields CDR1 SGDLS and CDR2 YYNGEE. The CDR3 covers 16 residues. The variable domain in full, with the rest retrieved from reference TRBV9 and TRBJ2-1, is DSGVTQTPKHLITATGQRVTLRCSPRSGDLSVYWYQQSLDQGLQFLIQYYNGEERAKGNILERFSAQQFPDLHSELNLSSLELGDSALYFCASSVGLREVSNEQFFGPGTRLTVL.

The chain links TRBV18 to TRBJ2-1, with unresolved D. This CDR3 spans 11 amino acids. Per the germline V gene, CDR1 is KGHSH and CDR2 is LQKENI. The germline V and J ends were trimmed by 6 bases and 6 bases, with 6 bases remaining between them. This CDR3 reads CASSPGNEQFF. The CDR3, as DNA: TGTGCCAGCTCCCCCGGCAATGAGCAGTTCTTC.